This TCR beta chain was recovered during a study of OX40 agonist ivuxolimab in advanced cancers. Trimming removed 4 bases from V and 5 bases from J, with 18 bases in between. Germline CDR1 and CDR2: MNHEY and SVGAGI. This CDR3 is built from 15 residues. Systemic immunosuppression or a history of autoimmune disease excluded patients. On cycle 4 day 1 and cycle 7 day 1, as well as at baseline, blood was sampled. TCRdb's table, derived via immunoSEQ multiplex PCR, lists solely in-frame clones and lacks some. The sample includes about 60,000 clones, about four fifths of them seen just once. This rearrangement joins TRBV6-5 to TRBJ2-7; D is undetermined. The specimen was CD4+ or CD8+ T cells sorted from blood, collected in a trial of the OX40 agonist ivuxolimab. This clonotype was obtained from an adult with an advanced solid tumor such as melanoma, head and neck, liver or kidney cancer. CDR3 sequence reads: CASSSTFTGGNEQYF. CDR3 DNA: TGTGCCAGCAGTTCCACTTTCACGGGCGGTAACGAGCAGTACTTC.